The next 30 T cell receptor beta chains were all read from a single sample in a study of tumor and adjacent non-tumor tissue in lung cancer. TCRbeta libraries were built with three rounds of nested PCR, modified from ARM-PCR. TCRdb passed the multiplex PCR reads through MiXCR, listing each CDR3 protein once. The profile shows 81,000 or so distinct CDR3 sequences, roughly 80% of them singletons. The template was RNA from unsorted bulk tissue. The sample taken for sequencing was lung tumor tissue. The source is a woman in her forties or fifties with non-small cell lung cancer.

This chain joins TRBV12-3 or TRBV12-4 and TRBJ1-1; D gene unclear. There are 17 residues in the CDR3. The CDR3 coding sequence is TGTGATAGCAGTTTCGGTGCGCGTCGGGCCCTGAACACTGAAGCTTTCTTT. Translation gives CDSSFGARRALNTEAFF.

About this clonotype itself: An end of the junction does not agree with germline; a read error may underlie this. The rearrangement joins TRBV6-1 to TRBJ1-5; no clear D gene. The CDR3 runs to 12 residues. Germline loops: CDR1 MNHNS, CDR2 SASEGT. The CDR3 DNA follows: TGTGCCACCAATAATAGCAATCAGTCCCAGCATTTT. It codes for CATNNSNQSQHF.

Of note for this clonotype: Mismatch with germline at one junction end may stem from a read error. The rearrangement joins TRBV4-2 to TRBJ2-6, with a tentative D call TRBD1 (5 bases). The CDR3 is 15 amino acids. From germline, CDR1 is LGHNA and CDR2 YNFKEQ. The CDR3 reads CASSQSRSGASVLTF. DNA of the CDR3: TGTGCCAGCAGCCAGTCGAGGTCTGGGGCCAGCGTCCTGACTTTC.

This clonotype has only a few counts. The chain joins TRBV29-1 to TRBJ2-1; 9 nucleotides align to TRBD2. V was pared by 4 bases and J by 11 bases, with 12 bases of the junction left unmatched. CDR1 is SQVTM, CDR2 ANQGSEA, per germline. The CDR3 extends over 14 amino acids. CDR3 amino acids: CSVVSAGGPYKQFF. The CDR3 bases are TGCAGCGTTGTTTCCGCGGGGGGGCCCTATAAGCAGTTCTTC.

On this clonotype: A read error may account for a junction end that differs from germline. This chain joins TRBV6-1 and TRBJ2-4; 7 bases are shared with TRBD1. Germline values: CDR1 MNHNS, CDR2 SASEGT. The CDR3 sequence is 15 residues long. In nucleotides, the CDR3 is TGTGCCAGCACTGACAGGGTTCCTCTGCCAAACATTAAGTACTTC. Encoded protein: CASTDRVPLPNIKYF.

The chain uses TRBV9 and TRBJ2-7, with D tentatively TRBD1 or TRBD2 (5 bases each). Germline CDR1 is SGDLS and CDR2 is YYNGEE. This CDR3 is 18 amino acids long. V was clipped by 3 bases and J by 2 bases, with 24 bases between them. The CDR3 spells CASSAQSTGTEEPYEQYF. CDR3 bases: TGTGCCAGCAGCGCTCAAAGCACCGGGACGGAGGAACCCTACGAGCAGTACTTC.

To note about this clonotype: This CDR3 is missing its conserved last phenylalanine or tryptophan, likely due to a read error. CDR3 region: CASSRGEKLFS. CDR3 nucleotide sequence: TGTGCCAGTAGTCGGGGGGAAAAACTGTTTTCT. The chain uses TRBV6-5 and TRBJ1-4; a possible D gene is TRBD1 (5 bases). CDR3 length: 11 amino acids. V gave up 9 bases and J gave up 8 bases, with 10 bases separating them. CDR1 and CDR2 from the germline V gene are MNHEY and SVGAGI.

This clonotype was observed a few times. The junction does not match germline at one end; this may be a read error. This chain uses TRBV7-9 with TRBJ2-1; D may be TRBD1 (6 bases). The CDR3 sequence is 11 residues long. The germline CDR1 and CDR2 sequences are SEHNR and FQNEAQ (reference sequence). DNA of the CDR3: TGTGCCAGCAGCTTCTGGGGGCTTGGGGTGTTC. It codes for CASSFWGLGVF.

Regarding this clonotype: A read error may account for a junction end that differs from germline. Here the CDR3 DNA reads TGCAGTGCTAGAAGCCGAACACTGAAGGTGGGCACAGATGCGCAGTATTTT. It specifies CSARSRTLKVGTDAQYF. The chain joins TRBV20-1 to TRBJ2-3, with D unclear. CDR3 length: 17 residues. Germline CDR1 and CDR2: DFQATT and SNEGSKA (reference sequence).

As to this clonotype: The junction departs from the called germline gene at one end, perhaps through a read error. The J gene is TRBJ2-4, the V gene TRBV20-1, with 13 bases matching TRBD2. In germline, CDR1 is DFQATT, CDR2 SNEGSKA (reference sequence). The length of the CDR3 is 16 residues. The CDR3 reads CNARDRLAGGKDIQYF. The DNA for the CDR3 is TGCAATGCTAGAGACCGACTAGCGGGAGGCAAAGACATTCAGTACTTC.

As to this clonotype: An end of the junction does not agree with germline; a read error may underlie this. The chain combines TRBV2 with TRBJ2-6, with D perhaps TRBD1 or TRBD2 (5 bases each). Germline CDR1 reads SNHLY; CDR2 reads FYNNEI. There are 15 residues in the CDR3. The CDR3: CASNTGPSGVNVLTF. CDR3 DNA sequence: TGTGCCAGCAACACGGGGCCCTCTGGGGTCAACGTCCTGACTTTC.

On this clonotype itself: A junction boundary mismatches the germline segment, possibly from a read error. This chain uses TRBV28 with TRBJ1-6; D is perhaps TRBD1 (5 bases). The CDR3 spans 16 residues. The germline V gene has CDR1 MDHEN and CDR2 SYDVKM. The CDR3 bases are TGTGCCAGCAGACCCTCAGGGTCAGGTCTACGGTCACTCCTCCACTTT. Amino acids: CASRPSGSGLRSLLHF.

Of note for this clonotype: A read error may be the cause here, since a much bigger clone is one base away. The chain employs TRBV7-6 and TRBJ1-1; D gene ambiguous. Trimming cost V 4 bases and J 1 base, with 13 bases left between them. CDR3 length: 15 amino acids. The germline V gene has CDR1 SGHVS and CDR2 FNYEAQ. CDR3 region: CASSSGRHGNTEAFF. The CDR3 DNA reads TGTGCCAGCAGCTCCGGTAGACATGGGAACACTGAAGCTTTCTTT. The complete variable domain, with remaining parts taken from reference TRBV7-6 and TRBJ1-1, reads GAGVSQSPRYKVTKRGQDVALRCDPISGHVSLYWYRQALGQGPEFLTYFNYEAQQDKSGLPNDRFSAERPEGSISTLTIQRTEQRDSAMYRCASSSGRHGNTEAFFGQGTRLTVV.

For this clonotype: A much larger clone is a single base away; this may be a read error. This rearrangement joins TRBV28 to TRBJ2-7; 9 nucleotides match TRBD1. Germline trimming cut 6 bases from V and 3 bases from J; bases unmatched to any gene: 9. This CDR3 is built from 15 residues. Germline values: CDR1 MDHEN, CDR2 SYDVKM. Here the CDR3 reads CASRPTGQGFYEQYF. CDR3 nucleotide sequence: TGTGCCAGCAGACCTACGGGACAGGGATTCTACGAGCAGTACTTC.

This chain links TRBV4-2 with TRBJ1-1; TRBD1 matches at 9 bases. The CDR3 covers 14 residues. J lost 12 bases, V lost 10 bases, and 18 bases had no gene match. Germline CDR1 reads LGHNA; CDR2 reads YNFKEQ. CDR3 loop: CAICLNPGQGVPFF. The DNA of the CDR3 is TGTGCCATCTGCCTCAACCCGGGACAGGGAGTGCCTTTCTTT.

Regarding this clonotype: Relative to the germline gene, one junction end is altered; a read error may explain this. V usage is TRBV29-1 and J usage is TRBJ2-1, with 8 bases matching TRBD1. CDR1 SQVTM and CDR2 ANQGSEA come from the germline V gene. The CDR3 has 16 amino acids. As DNA, the CDR3 is TGTAGCGTTGAAGACCTTTTCCAGGGGGCGTCCGATGAGGAGTTCTTC. It encodes CSVEDLFQGASDEEFF.

In the case of this clonotype: One junction end does not reproduce the germline sequence, and a read error may be involved. The rearrangement links TRBV6-6 to TRBJ2-7; D unclear. The germline gives CDR1 MNHNY, CDR2 SVGAGI (reference sequence). The CDR3 consists of 12 residues. The CDR3 DNA reads as TGTGCCAGCAGTTACTCGACCTACGAACAGCACTTC. Translation: CASSYSTYEQHF.

Note on this clonotype: A read error may account for a junction end that differs from germline. V gene TRBV20-1 combines with J gene TRBJ2-7, with D unresolved. The CDR3 loop spans 15 amino acids. Germline CDR1 DFQATT, CDR2 SNEGSKA (reference sequence). The CDR3 DNA reads TGCAGTGGTAGAGATTCGGATCCGGGTTGGAACGAGCAGTACTTC. It translates to CSGRDSDPGWNEQYF.

Ten or more counts support this clonotype. V gene TRBV6-5 combines with J gene TRBJ2-7, with D possibly matching TRBD1 (5 bases). Germline CDR1 reads MNHEY; CDR2 reads SVGAGI. The CDR3 is 14 residues long. The V and J ends lost 5 bases and 0 bases respectively, with 11 bases between them. The CDR3 is CASSRTTSSYEQYF. DNA for the CDR3: TGTGCCAGCAGTCGGACAACCAGCTCCTACGAGCAGTACTTC.

For this clonotype: Lacking the conserved final phenylalanine or tryptophan, this CDR3 likely reflects a read error. V gene TRBV4-1 combines with J gene TRBJ1-1, with D hard to call. This CDR3 comprises 16 residues. CDR1 is MGHRA and CDR2 is YSYEKL in the germline V gene. As DNA, the CDR3 is TGTGCCAGCAGCCAAGATCTCTACAGTGTCGGCACTGAAGCTTTCTTA. It specifies CASSQDLYSVGTEAFL.

With respect to this clonotype: At one boundary the junction diverges from the germline segment, which might be a read error. The chain links TRBV6-6 to TRBJ2-7; D not certain. The CDR3 has 12 residues. Germline CDR1 MNHNY, CDR2 SVGAGI (reference sequence). The CDR3 here is CDSSYSTYEQYF. CDR3 coding DNA: TGTGACAGCAGTTACTCGACCTACGAACAGTACTTC.

On this clonotype: One end of the junction varies from germline; a read error may be responsible. The chain has TRBV28 and TRBJ2-3, with D tentatively TRBD2 (6 bases). Germline-derived CDR1 and CDR2 are MDHEN and SYDVKM. The CDR3 consists of 15 residues. This CDR3 is CASNPPSALTDTQYF. CDR3 DNA sequence: TGCGCCAGCAATCCCCCTAGCGCACTCACAGATACGCAGTATTTT.

To note about this clonotype: This CDR3 is missing its conserved last phenylalanine or tryptophan, likely due to a read error. The chain carries TRBV6-1 and TRBJ2-5; D unresolved. The germline CDR1 and CDR2 sequences are MNHNS and SASEGT. The CDR3 spans 13 residues. The CDR3 region has the DNA TGTGCCAGCAATGAAATACGGGCGGAGACCCAGTACCTC. Protein sequence: CASNEIRAETQYL.

The gene calls are TRBV20-1 and TRBJ2-5; D might be TRBD2 (5 bases). CDR1 DFQATT and CDR2 SNEGSKA come from the germline V gene (reference sequence). Trimming took 2 bases from V and 11 from J, leaving 18 bases between them. There are 13 residues in the CDR3. The CDR3 here is CSARPSGEESQYF. CDR3 DNA sequence: TGCAGTGCTAGACCGTCCGGGGAAGAGAGTCAGTACTTC.

This clonotype was observed a handful of times. With a much larger clone just one base away, this may be a read error. The rearrangement links TRBV28 to TRBJ1-5, with 8 nucleotides matching TRBD1. J gave up 7 bases and V 7 bases, and 9 bases lay outside the gene matches. The CDR3 has 14 residues. Per the germline V gene, CDR1 is MDHEN and CDR2 is SYDVKM. The CDR3 bases are TGTGCCAGCATTACCCCCGACAGGGGACAGCCCCAGCATTTT. It codes for CASITPDRGQPQHF.

This clonotype came up a few times. This rearrangement joins TRBV5-8 to TRBJ2-7, with a possible D match to TRBD2 (5 bases). This CDR3 has 15 residues. Germline CDR1 is SGHTS and CDR2 is YDEGEE. CDR3 loop: CISRNPDGLYYEQYF. CDR3 DNA: TGTATCAGCAGAAATCCGGACGGACTTTACTACGAGCAGTACTTC.

This clonotype was detected only once. In DNA, the CDR3 is TGTGCCAGCACACAGAACAGAGATGACACTGAAGCTTTCTTT. It specifies CASTQNRDDTEAFF. V usage is TRBV6-2 or TRBV6-3 and J usage is TRBJ1-1; D is unclear. Germline values: CDR1 MNHEY, CDR2 SVGEGT. This CDR3 has 14 amino acids. V lost 7 bases, J lost 3 bases, and 15 bases lay in between.

Comments on this clonotype: One end of the junction does not line up with germline, which may come from a read error. The chain combines TRBV4-1 with TRBJ1-1; D gene uncertain. This CDR3 comprises 14 residues. In germline, CDR1 is MGHRA, CDR2 YSYEKL. This CDR3 reads CASRQGITGTEAFF. CDR3 DNA: TGCGCCAGCAGGCAAGGGATTACGGGCACTGAAGCTTTCTTT.

About this clonotype: A single base separates this from a much larger clone, so it may be a read error. The chain is built from TRBV6-1 and TRBJ2-1; D remains ambiguous. CDR3 length: 13 residues. V lost 5 bases to trimming and J lost 5 bases, with 10 bases between them. Germline V gene sequence: CDR1 MNHNS, CDR2 SASEGT. The CDR3 loop is CASSNNFNNEQFF. DNA for the CDR3: TGTGCCAGCAGTAATAATTTTAACAATGAGCAGTTCTTC.

This rearrangement joins TRBV12-3 or TRBV12-4 to TRBJ2-7, with D possibly TRBD1 on 5 matching bases. The CDR3 runs to 15 residues. The germline V and J ends were trimmed by 9 bases and 3 bases, with 21 bases remaining between them. This chain's CDR3 is CARSTTGPTLYEQYF. CDR3 bases: TGTGCCAGGAGTACAACAGGACCAACTCTCTACGAGCAGTACTTC.